The present entry profiles one TCR beta chain with its context. What it recognizes is unknown. Both 60 Vbeta primers and 13 Jbeta primers went into the PCR. Measured with immunoSEQ multiplex PCR; TCRdb has only the in-frame clones, and not every one. The sample lists 150,000 or so clones; around three quarters were seen once. This record belongs to a study of cytomegalovirus exposure and HLA in healthy donors. Study results and caveats: Productive status was seen about 90% or about 30% of the time for most TCR beta V segments in an earlier analysis.

Germline values: CDR1 LNHDA, CDR2 SQIVND (reference sequence). This CDR3 has 15 residues. V lost 6 bases, J lost 2 bases, and 16 bases lay in between. The sample consisted of PBMCs. J is TRBJ1-2 and V is TRBV19; a possible D gene is TRBD1 (6 bases). The receptor was isolated from a man aged 45-65 years in good health and CMV-seropositive. CDR3: CASSPYGGLNYGYTF. Here the CDR3 DNA reads TGTGCCAGTAGCCCCTATGGGGGCCTCAACTATGGCTACACCTTC. Complete variable domain (other parts from reference TRBV19 and TRBJ1-2): DGGITQSPKYLFRKEGQNVTLSCEQNLNHDAMYWYRQDPGQGLRLIYYSQIVNDFQKGDIAEGYSVSREKKESFPLTVTSAQKNPTAFYLCASSPYGGLNYGYTFGSGTRLTVV.